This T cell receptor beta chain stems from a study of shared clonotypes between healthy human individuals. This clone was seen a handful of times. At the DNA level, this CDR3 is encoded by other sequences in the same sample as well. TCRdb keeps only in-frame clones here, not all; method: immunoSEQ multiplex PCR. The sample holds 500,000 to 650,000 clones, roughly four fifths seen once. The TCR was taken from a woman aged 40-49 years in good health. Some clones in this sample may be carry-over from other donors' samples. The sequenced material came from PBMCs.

The CDR3 spells CASSLNNEQFF. CDR3 DNA: TGCGCCAGCAGCTTAAATAATGAGCAGTTCTTC. J is TRBJ2-1 and V is TRBV5-1; D ambiguous. The CDR3 consists of 11 residues. CDR1 is SGHRS, CDR2 YFSETQ, per germline. Deletions cut 2 bases from V and 7 bases from J, with 4 bases between.